One sample yielded the 32 T cell receptor beta chains listed below, sequenced in a study of blood T cell repertoires in COVID-19. Method: immunoSEQ multiplex PCR; TCRdb's copy keeps in-frame clones and lacks some. Among tens of thousands of clones, around 90% were seen once, and the ten largest hold roughly 0.8%. Sequencing was done on a sample of peripheral blood. Receptors originate from an elderly woman with acute or convalescent COVID-19.

This clone has more than one count but fewer than ten. The chain couples TRBV10-3 to TRBJ2-7, with 13 bases matching TRBD2. The CDR3 extends over 13 amino acids. V shed 10 bases, J shed 2 bases, and the junction held 2 bases outside the gene matches. Germline assignment: CDR1 ENHRY and CDR2 SYGVKD. DNA of the CDR3: TGTGCCACGGGACTAGCGGGAACCTACGAGCAGTACTTC. Translating gives CATGLAGTYEQYF.

V and J are TRBV2 and TRBJ2-2, with D hard to call. The germline V and J ends were trimmed by 4 bases and 5 bases, with 8 bases remaining between them. Germline V CDR1 and CDR2: SNHLY, FYNNEI. The CDR3 is 13 residues long. CDR3 protein: CASSVSGTGELFF. CDR3 nucleotides: TGTGCCAGCAGTGTTTCAGGTACCGGGGAGCTGTTTTTT.

The J gene is TRBJ1-6, the V gene TRBV10-3; D not resolved. The germline CDR1 and CDR2 sequences are ENHRY and SYGVKD. The CDR3 runs 16 residues. V was trimmed by 0 bases and J by 1 base, leaving 7 bases between them. In nucleotides, the CDR3 is TGTGCCATCAGTGAGTCAGCGGAATCCTATAATTCACCCCTCCACTTT. It translates to CAISESAESYNSPLHF.

This clone was counted once. V usage is TRBV9 and J usage is TRBJ1-6; D not certain. The CDR3 loop spans 17 amino acids. Germline CDR1 SGDLS, CDR2 YYNGEE. Trimming removed 3 bases at V and 0 bases at J, with 13 bases between. The CDR3 sequence is CASSATATSSYNSPLHF. CDR3 in DNA: TGTGCCAGCAGCGCCACAGCAACTAGCTCCTATAATTCACCCCTCCACTTT.

The CDR3, as DNA: TGTGCCAGCAGCGTAGGTGGGGGGACAGGTGGCAATGAGCAGTTCTTC. This encodes CASSVGGGTGGNEQFF. The chain links TRBV9 to TRBJ2-1; TRBD1 agrees at 8 bases. CDR1 is SGDLS and CDR2 is YYNGEE in the germline V gene. This CDR3 is 16 amino acids long. With 0 bases clipped from V and 6 bases from J, the junction kept 8 bases outside the gene matches.

The chain couples TRBV27 to TRBJ1-1; D unclear. The germline V and J ends were trimmed by 2 bases and 4 bases, with 11 bases remaining between them. In germline, CDR1 is MNHEY, CDR2 SMNVEV (reference sequence). CDR3 length equals 14 residues. The CDR3 region is CASSLDPAGTEAFF. The CDR3, as DNA: TGTGCCAGCAGTTTAGACCCCGCGGGCACTGAAGCTTTCTTT.

This chain links TRBV14 with TRBJ1-1; D gene uncertain. The CDR3 extends over 11 amino acids. Germline V gene data show CDR1 as SGHDN and CDR2 as FVKESK. V lost 3 bases, J lost 8 bases, and 7 bases lay in between. In DNA, the CDR3 is TGTGCCAGCAGCCAGTTTGCGGAAGCTTTCTTT. As protein: CASSQFAEAFF.

V and J are TRBV18 and TRBJ2-2; possibly TRBD1 for D (5 bases). The V gene's germline CDR1 is KGHSH and CDR2 LQKENI. CDR3 length: 16 amino acids. V lost 6 bases, J lost 3 bases, and 17 bases lay in between. The CDR3 is CASSQMAGFDTGELFF. In nucleotides, the CDR3 is TGTGCCAGCTCCCAGATGGCAGGGTTCGACACCGGGGAGCTGTTTTTT.

The rearrangement links TRBV6-2 or TRBV6-3 to TRBJ2-1; 11 bases align to TRBD2. The CDR3 sequence is 16 residues long. Germline V gives CDR1 MNHEY, CDR2 SVGEGT. J was trimmed by 8 bases and V by 2 bases; bases with no gene match: 8. The CDR3 reads CASSYPSGGPMDEQFF. The CDR3 nucleotides read TGTGCCAGCAGTTACCCTAGCGGGGGGCCGATGGATGAGCAGTTCTTC.

The chain employs TRBV28 and TRBJ2-1; D is uncertain. This CDR3 has 14 residues. Germline CDR1 reads MDHEN; CDR2 reads SYDVKM. Trimming took off 1 base at V and 3 bases at J, with 7 bases between the two ends. CDR3 nucleotides: TGTGCCAGCAGTTTATCTAGGCACTACAATGAGCAGTTCTTC. This encodes CASSLSRHYNEQFF.

For the CDR3, the DNA is TGTGCCAGCGGGACTAGCGGGATTTACGAGCAGTACTTC. Residues: CASGTSGIYEQYF. The chain recombines TRBV28 with TRBJ2-7; 13 nucleotides line up with TRBD2. Germline assignment: CDR1 MDHEN and CDR2 SYDVKM. V trimming: 8 bases; J trimming: 4 bases; junction bases outside the gene matches: 2. The CDR3 runs to 13 residues.

The chain joins TRBV18 to TRBJ1-1; a weak D match, TRBD1 (5 bases). CDR3 size: 14 residues. The V gene lost 1 base and the J gene lost 4 bases, with 10 bases spanning the gap. The germline V gene encodes CDR1 KGHSH and CDR2 LQKENI. The DNA of the CDR3 is TGTGCCAGCTCACCACAGGGGTTGGTCACTGAAGCTTTCTTT. The encoded protein is CASSPQGLVTEAFF.

This chain uses TRBV6-5 with TRBJ1-2; weak D call: TRBD1 (6 bases). CDR3 length: 15 amino acids. Germline CDR1 reads MNHEY; CDR2 reads SVGAGI. The germline V and J ends were trimmed by 0 bases and 3 bases, with 11 bases remaining between them. The DNA for the CDR3 is TGTGCCAGCAGTTACTCTCGGGACACACACTATGGCTACACCTTC. It specifies CASSYSRDTHYGYTF.

This clone was counted a single time. The chain carries TRBV5-4 and TRBJ2-3; D is possibly TRBD2 (5 bases). Germline-derived CDR1 and CDR2 are SGHNT and YYREEE (reference sequence). CDR3 size: 15 residues. The V end lost 4 bases, the J end lost 5 bases, and 17 bases lay between the germline ends. The CDR3 DNA sequence: TGTGCCAGCAGCCGAGTTTCTAGCACAGAAGATACGCAGTATTTT. The encoded protein is CASSRVSSTEDTQYF.

The rearrangement links TRBV18 to TRBJ2-1; D gene unclear. With 3 bases removed from V and 5 bases from J, the gap between germline ends came to 2 bases. CDR1 and CDR2 from the germline V gene are KGHSH and LQKENI. The CDR3 runs to 11 residues. The CDR3 sequence: CASSPNNEQFF. The CDR3 bases are TGTGCCAGCTCACCTAACAATGAGCAGTTCTTC.

In DNA form, the CDR3 reads TGCGCCAGCAAGGAAGGGGTCGCGGATCAGCCCCAGCATTTT. Translating it yields CASKEGVADQPQHF. This chain uses TRBV5-1 with TRBJ1-5; the D gene is possibly TRBD1 (5 bases). The CDR3 extends over 14 amino acids. Trimming pared 6 bases from V and 5 bases from J, leaving 15 bases between. Germline lookup yields CDR1 SGHRS and CDR2 YFSETQ.

The chain is built from TRBV5-4 and TRBJ2-1; D gene ambiguous. V lost 0 bases and J 2 bases, leaving 12 bases between the germline ends. Per germline, CDR1 SGHNT and CDR2 YYREEE (reference sequence). The CDR3 runs 16 residues. The CDR3 DNA follows: TGTGCCAGCAGCTTGGGTGGCGGCAGAACCTACAATGAGCAGTTCTTC. Its protein is CASSLGGGRTYNEQFF.

This sequence joins TRBV21-1 and TRBJ1-4; the D call in the table, TRBD1, was not verified against the DNA. TRBV21-1 is annotated as a pseudogene. The CDR3 has 19 residues. In DNA form, the CDR3 reads TGTGCCAGCACACCCCGAACAGGGGTAGGCGACCATAAGTATGAAAAACTGTTTTTT. Translating gives CASTPRTGVGDHKYEKLFF.

The J gene is TRBJ2-3, the V gene TRBV6-6; 10 nucleotides align to TRBD1. J gave up 3 bases and V 6 bases, and 9 bases lay outside the gene matches. CDR1 and CDR2 from the germline V gene are MNHNY and SVGAGI (reference sequence). CDR3 length: 16 amino acids. In DNA, the CDR3 is TGTGCCAGCAGGCCATCCGGGACAGGGGCGACAGATACGCAGTATTTT. It is translated as CASRPSGTGATDTQYF.

The genes are TRBV7-9 and TRBJ2-7, with a tentative D call TRBD2 (6 bases). There are 15 residues in the CDR3. Germline CDR1 reads SEHNR; CDR2 reads FQNEAQ (reference sequence). Trimming stripped 5 bases from V and 1 base from J, with 15 bases between. The CDR3 region is CASSPLSAGSYEQYF. CDR3 sequence (DNA): TGTGCCAGCAGCCCCCTGAGTGCGGGGTCCTACGAGCAGTACTTC.

The chain combines TRBV4-1 with TRBJ2-2; D may be TRBD2 (6 bases). Trimming pared 4 bases from V and 4 bases from J, leaving 10 bases between. CDR1 and CDR2 from the germline V gene are MGHRA and YSYEKL. This CDR3 region has 14 residues. CDR3 nucleotide sequence: TGCGCCAGCAGCCTCCGGGAGACCACCGGGGAGCTGTTTTTT. This encodes CASSLRETTGELFF.

This chain links TRBV7-9 with TRBJ2-3; 11 nucleotides match TRBD2. The CDR3 extends over 15 amino acids. The J segment lost 3 bases and the V segment lost 5 bases, leaving 4 bases of the junction unmatched. Germline lookup yields CDR1 SEHNR and CDR2 FQNEAQ (reference sequence). CDR3 DNA: TGTGCCAGCAGCCTGGGACTAGCGGAGACAGATACGCAGTATTTT. It is translated as CASSLGLAETDTQYF. The full variable domain, with the rest looked up from reference TRBV7-9 and TRBJ2-3, is DTGVSQNPRHKITKRGQNVTFRCDPISEHNRLYWYRQTLGQGPEFLTYFQNEAQLEKSRLLSDRFSAERPKGSFSTLEIQRTEQGDSAMYLCASSLGLAETDTQYFGPGTRLTVL.

This chain links TRBV4-3 with TRBJ1-6, with D maybe TRBD1 (6 bases). The V gene lost 4 bases and the J gene lost 10 bases, with 17 bases spanning the gap. Per germline, CDR1 LGHNA and CDR2 YSLEER. CDR3 length: 15 residues. The CDR3: CASSRYHRVVSPLHF. The CDR3 bases are TGCGCCAGCAGCCGCTATCACAGGGTGGTCTCACCCCTCCACTTT.

The chain uses TRBV7-9 and TRBJ1-6, with 8 bases aligning to TRBD1. Germline assignment: CDR1 SEHNR and CDR2 FQNEAQ (reference sequence). The CDR3 sequence is 14 residues long. V was pared by 5 bases and J by 5 bases, with 2 bases of the junction left unmatched. The chain's CDR3 is CASSLTGDNSPLHF. CDR3 sequence (DNA): TGTGCCAGCAGCCTGACAGGGGATAATTCACCCCTCCACTTT.

This sequence joins TRBV19 and TRBJ2-5; 14 nucleotides align to TRBD2. This CDR3 comprises 16 residues. Germline CDR1 LNHDA, CDR2 SQIVND (reference sequence). The ends lost 6 bases at V and 0 bases at J; junction bases unmatched: 3. Written as DNA, the CDR3 is TGTGCCAGTAGGGGGACTAGCGGGGGTAACCAAGAGACCCAGTACTTC. This gives the protein CASRGTSGGNQETQYF.

V usage is TRBV5-4 and J usage is TRBJ1-4; TRBD1 might be the D (5 bases). The length of the CDR3 is 15 residues. Per germline, CDR1 SGHNT and CDR2 YYREEE (reference sequence). V lost 4 bases and J lost 6, with 16 bases in between. The DNA of the CDR3 is TGTGCCAGCAGCGTTCAGGGTCAGGCCTATGAAAAACTGTTTTTT. It translates to CASSVQGQAYEKLFF.

This clone was seen more than once but under ten times. This chain uses TRBV3-1 (or the pseudogene TRBV3-2) with TRBJ1-1; D possibly corresponds to TRBD1 (5 bases). Germline-derived CDR1 and CDR2 are LGHDT and YNNKEL (reference sequence). The CDR3 extends over 16 amino acids. Trimming removed 3 bases from V and 1 base from J, with 15 bases in between. The CDR3 loop reads CASSQLDITPNTEAFF. The DNA for the CDR3 is TGTGCCAGCAGCCAGTTGGACATTACGCCGAACACTGAAGCTTTCTTT.

The genes are TRBV9 and TRBJ2-7; 10 positions match TRBD1. Germline V gene sequence: CDR1 SGDLS, CDR2 YYNGEE. The CDR3 loop spans 14 amino acids. The ends lost 3 bases at V and 3 bases at J; junction bases unmatched: 3. The CDR3 DNA follows: TGTGCCAGCAGCGCGGGACAGGGGTACTACGAGCAGTACTTC. This translates into CASSAGQGYYEQYF. The variable domain in full, with the rest retrieved from reference TRBV9 and TRBJ2-7, is DSGVTQTPKHLITATGQRVTLRCSPRSGDLSVYWYQQSLDQGLQFLIQYYNGEERAKGNILERFSAQQFPDLHSELNLSSLELGDSALYFCASSAGQGYYEQYFGPGTRLTVT.

The chain couples TRBV21-1 to TRBJ2-2; the table assigns TRBD1, which was not confirmed against the DNA. TRBV21-1 is a pseudogene segment. The CDR3 covers 15 residues. The CDR3 DNA sequence: TGTGCCAGCAGCACCAGGGGAAGGGACACCGGGGAGCTGTTTTTT. This gives the protein CASSTRGRDTGELFF.

The rearrangement uses TRBV27 and TRBJ1-5; no definite D call. V lost 5 bases to trimming and J lost 2 bases, with 16 bases between them. CDR3 length equals 16 residues. CDR1 and CDR2 (germline): MNHEY, SMNVEV (reference sequence). CDR3 coding DNA: TGTGCCAGCAGTCAGACAACAGCCGCTGGCAATCAGCCCCAGCATTTT. Protein sequence: CASSQTTAAGNQPQHF.

This chain connects TRBV29-1 to TRBJ1-1; 8 bases line up with TRBD1. Germline V gives CDR1 SQVTM, CDR2 ANQGSEA. The CDR3 consists of 13 residues. Trimming removed 3 bases from V and 9 bases from J; junction bases left unmatched: 9. CDR3: CSVDPGTGDKAFF. CDR3 DNA: TGCAGCGTTGACCCCGGGACAGGTGATAAAGCTTTCTTT.

The V and J genes are TRBV10-1 and TRBJ1-2; no firm D call. The CDR3 consists of 13 residues. In germline, CDR1 is WNHNN, CDR2 SYGVQD (reference sequence). The V end lost 2 bases, the J end lost 1 base, and 5 bases lay between the germline ends. The chain's CDR3 is CASSEDINYGYTF. CDR3 coding DNA: TGCGCCAGCAGTGAGGACATTAACTATGGCTACACCTTC.